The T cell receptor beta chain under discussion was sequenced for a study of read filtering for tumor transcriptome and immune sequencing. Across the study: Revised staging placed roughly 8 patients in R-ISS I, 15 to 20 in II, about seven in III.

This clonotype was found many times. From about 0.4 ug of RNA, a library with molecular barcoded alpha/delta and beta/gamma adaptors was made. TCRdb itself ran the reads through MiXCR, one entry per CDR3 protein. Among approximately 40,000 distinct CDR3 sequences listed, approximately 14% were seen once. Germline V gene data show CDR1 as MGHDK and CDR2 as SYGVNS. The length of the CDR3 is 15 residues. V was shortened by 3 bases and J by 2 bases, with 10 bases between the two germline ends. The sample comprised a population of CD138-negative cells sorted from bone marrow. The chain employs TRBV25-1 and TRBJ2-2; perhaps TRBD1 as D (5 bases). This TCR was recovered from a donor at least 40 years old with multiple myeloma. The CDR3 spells CASSEVDRNTGELFF. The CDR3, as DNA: TGTGCCAGCAGTGAGGTTGACAGAAACACCGGGGAGCTGTTTTTT.